These 10 T cell receptor beta chains were sequenced from one sample in a study of cytomegalovirus exposure and HLA in healthy donors. The study ran its PCR with 60 Vbeta and 13 Jbeta primers. Generated by immunoSEQ multiplex PCR, the TCRdb table keeps only in-frame clones and is missing some. The data show 130,000 to 150,000 clones, roughly 65% seen once. The sequenced sample consisted of PBMCs. Receptors were obtained from a man in his 60s in good health and CMV-seronegative.

This clone was observed a handful of times. The chain is built from TRBV10-1 and TRBJ2-7, with 9 bases matching TRBD2. The germline gives CDR1 WNHNN, CDR2 SYGVQD (reference sequence). The CDR3 length is 14 residues. V was clipped by 3 bases and J by 7 bases; unmatched bases: 7. CDR3 nucleotides: TGCGCCAGCAGTGACCAAGCGGGAGGTAGAGAGCAGTACTTC. As protein: CASSDQAGGREQYF.

This sequence joins TRBV7-9 and TRBJ2-5, with 10 nucleotides matching TRBD2. V lost 5 bases and J lost 5; bases outside the gene matches: 8. This CDR3 region has 15 residues. CDR1 is SEHNR, CDR2 FQNEAQ, per germline (reference sequence). This CDR3 is CASSTLAGVRETQYF. In nucleotides, the CDR3 is TGTGCCAGCAGCACTCTAGCGGGAGTGCGTGAGACCCAGTACTTC.

The rearrangement joins TRBV19 to TRBJ2-1; 9 bases agree with TRBD2. Germline V gives CDR1 LNHDA, CDR2 SQIVND (reference sequence). V was pared by 5 bases and J by 7 bases, with 6 bases of the junction left unmatched. The CDR3 is made up of 14 amino acids. Here the CDR3 reads CASSRREGLNEQFF. The DNA of the CDR3 is TGTGCCAGTAGTCGGCGGGAGGGCCTAAATGAGCAGTTCTTC.

This clone was seen more than once but under ten times. The chain links TRBV25-1 to TRBJ1-1; tentatively, D is TRBD1 (5 bases). CDR3 size: 15 residues. Trimming cost V 0 bases and J 3 bases, with 11 bases left between them. Germline CDR1 and CDR2: MGHDK and SYGVNS. This chain's CDR3 is CASSEYRTSHTEAFF. CDR3 nucleotide sequence: TGTGCCAGCAGTGAATATAGGACAAGCCACACTGAAGCTTTCTTT.

This clone has more than one count but fewer than ten. The chain links TRBV9 to TRBJ1-1; TRBD1 agrees at 8 bases. This CDR3 has 14 amino acids. Germline CDR1 SGDLS, CDR2 YYNGEE. V lost 3 bases, J lost 1 base, and 2 bases stayed unmatched. Here the CDR3 reads CASSAGTGNTEAFF. CDR3 in DNA: TGTGCCAGCAGCGCCGGGACAGGGAACACTGAAGCTTTCTTT.

This clone was counted once. The chain carries TRBV6-5 and TRBJ2-7; 7 bases align to TRBD2. J gave up 2 bases and V 3 bases, and 4 bases lay outside the gene matches. There are 14 residues in the CDR3. From germline, CDR1 is MNHEY and CDR2 SVGAGI. The CDR3 nucleotides are TGTGCCAGCAGTTATGAGCGGGATACCTACGAGCAGTACTTC. Protein sequence: CASSYERDTYEQYF.

This chain joins TRBV28 and TRBJ2-1; 8 bases agree with TRBD1. The CDR3 loop spans 15 amino acids. Germline trimming cut 6 bases from V and 6 bases from J; bases unmatched to any gene: 10. Germline loops: CDR1 MDHEN, CDR2 SYDVKM. This chain's CDR3 is CASRQGGLNSNEQFF. Here the CDR3 DNA reads TGTGCCAGCAGACAGGGGGGCTTGAATAGCAATGAGCAGTTCTTC.

V and J are TRBV2 and TRBJ2-6, with 8 bases that match TRBD1. With V trimmed by 6 bases and J by 2 bases, 3 bases remained unmatched. The CDR3 is made up of 15 amino acids. CDR1 and CDR2 (germline): SNHLY, FYNNEI. CDR3 sequence: CASRQGATGANVLTF. The CDR3 nucleotides read TGTGCCAGCAGGCAGGGGGCAACTGGGGCCAACGTCCTGACTTTC.

This clone was detected a few times. J is TRBJ1-1 and V is TRBV5-1; a possible D gene is TRBD1 (6 bases). The CDR3 consists of 15 residues. Germline V lookup: CDR1 SGHRS, CDR2 YFSETQ. V gave up 0 bases and J gave up 4 bases, with 13 bases separating them. The CDR3 protein is CASSLEGGRSTEAFF. CDR3 nucleotides: TGCGCCAGCAGCTTGGAAGGGGGTCGGAGCACTGAAGCTTTCTTT.

The V and J genes are TRBV27 and TRBJ1-3; no reliable D call. Germline V gene sequence: CDR1 MNHEY, CDR2 SMNVEV (reference sequence). The CDR3 totals 13 residues. V lost 3 bases and J 3 bases, leaving 6 bases between the germline ends. The CDR3 loop reads CASSFGRGNTIYF. For the CDR3, the DNA is TGTGCCAGCAGTTTTGGCCGTGGAAACACCATATATTTT.